The source of this T cell receptor (beta chain) is a study of T cells in Graves' hyperthyroidism and ophthalmopathy. Researchers barred patients who had uncontrolled infection, other autoimmune disease, pregnancy or lactation. Amplified TCR beta CDR3 regions derived from RNA transcripts. HTBI primers were employed in a first-round RT-PCR of the TCR CDR3. TCRdb redid the calling of the multiplex PCR reads with MiXCR, one entry per CDR3 protein. The table shows around 620,000 distinct CDR3 sequences, with about 43% occurring only once. Germline loops: CDR1 SQVTM, CDR2 ANQGSEA. Trimming pared 2 bases from V and 7 bases from J, leaving 8 bases between. CDR3 length: 11 amino acids.

The specimen sequenced was peripheral blood or thyroid tissue (not recorded which). This receptor was obtained from an adult woman with Graves' disease, either hyperthyroidism or ophthalmopathy (not recorded which). The chain uses TRBV29-1 and TRBJ1-1; D gene ambiguous. CDR3 sequence (DNA): TGCAGCGTTGAATCGTATCGTGAAGCTTTCTTT. The encoded protein is CSVESYREAFF.